The clone carrying this TCR beta chain was counted only a few times. The antigen remains undetermined. Each sorted fraction was over 95% pure. Of the isolated RNA, all was reverse transcribed, and so the sequenced material was expressed TCRB transcripts. Method: immunoSEQ multiplex PCR; TCRdb's copy keeps in-frame clones and lacks some. The sample includes some 370,000 clones, roughly a tenth of them seen just once. This CDR3 has 15 residues. V lost 4 bases to trimming and J lost 1 base, with 13 bases between them. Germline V gene lookup returns CDR1 SGHVS and CDR2 FQNEAQ. The source of the sample is a study of beta chain features in type 1 diabetes. Study-level findings and limits: TCRB CDR3s were moderately but significantly shorter in Type 1 diabetes patients in all four CD4+ subsets. Among type 1 diabetes patients, VDJ junctions had fewer insertions and more deletions.

The rearrangement uses TRBV7-8 and TRBJ2-5, with D perhaps matching TRBD1 (6 bases). This clonotype originated in a young man with type 1 diabetes. The sample was central memory CD4+ T cells from blood. CDR3 loop: CASSSPDSFQETQYF. The CDR3 DNA is TGTGCCAGCAGCTCCCCGGACAGCTTCCAAGAGACCCAGTACTTC.